Shown below are 28 T cell receptor beta chains from a single sample sequenced in a study of naive and memory T cell subsets (dated by TCRdb to 2017 to 2019). Libraries came from UMI-ligation and nested PCR. Data came from an Illumina MiSeq. The beta constant-region primer was an equimolar mix of two oligonucleotides covering both TRBC1 and TRBC2. In-frame beta chains were kept once TCRdb had trimmed the public reads at Q25 with fastp and called clones with MiXCR. Each CDR3 protein appears once, grouped with its most common genes and DNA. This sample is represented by 81,000 or so distinct CDR3 sequences; 5.5% to 8.5% of them were singletons. Around 1.7% of the sample goes to the ten largest clones. Material for sequencing was central memory CD4+ T cells from blood. The intended sense of this specimen's cell subset or site label: central memory, CD45RA- CD27+. Receptors originate from a human donor in good health.

The chain links TRBV5-6 to TRBJ2-7; a possible D gene is TRBD2 (6 bases). The germline gives CDR1 SGHDT, CDR2 YYEEEE. CDR3 length: 16 amino acids. V shed 1 base and J shed 6 bases, with 20 bases lying between them. The DNA for the CDR3 is TGTGCCAGCAGCTTGAGAGCCCGGCCGGGAGCTTTCGAGCAGTACTTC. Encoded protein: CASSLRARPGAFEQYF.

The sample holds many counts of this clonotype. The chain combines TRBV21-1 with TRBJ2-7; TRBD1 is the table's D call, not checked against the DNA. TRBV21-1 is a known pseudogene. CDR3 size: 15 residues. The CDR3 protein is CASSTPEGVLGEQYF. CDR3 in DNA: TGTGCCAGCAGCACCCCTGAAGGGGTATTGGGCGAGCAGTACTTC.

This clonotype was recorded many times. This sequence joins TRBV5-1 and TRBJ2-3; TRBD2 matches 10 bases. This CDR3 contains 17 residues. V dropped 0 bases and J dropped 4; count of bases not matched to a gene: 8. The germline gives CDR1 SGHRS, CDR2 YFSETQ. The CDR3 reads CASSLGAGGIKADTQYF. The CDR3, as DNA: TGCGCCAGCAGCTTGGGAGCGGGAGGGATCAAGGCAGATACGCAGTATTTT. The complete variable domain, with remaining parts taken from reference TRBV5-1 and TRBJ2-3, reads KAGVTQTPRYLIKTRGQQVTLSCSPISGHRSVSWYQQTPGQGLQFLFEYFSETQRNKGNFPGRFSGRQFSNSRSEMNVSTLELGDSALYLCASSLGAGGIKADTQYFGPGTRLTVL.

This clonotype was counted ten times or more. The chain carries TRBV2 and TRBJ1-6; D might be TRBD1 (6 bases). Germline CDR1 and CDR2: SNHLY and FYNNEI. This CDR3 is built from 13 residues. Deletions cut 11 bases from V and 7 bases from J, with 15 bases between. CDR3 in amino acids: CACGTDRNSPLHF. CDR3 DNA sequence: TGTGCCTGCGGGACGGACAGAAATTCACCCCTCCACTTT.

This clonotype came up a few times. The chain is built from TRBV21-1 and TRBJ2-1; TRBD1 is taken as the D call from the table, unchecked against the DNA. TRBV21-1 is flagged as a pseudogene. The CDR3 is 14 amino acids. The CDR3 is CASSLEGPNNEQFF. Written as DNA, the CDR3 is TGTGCCAGCAGCCTTGAGGGACCCAACAATGAGCAGTTCTTC.

V gene TRBV19 combines with J gene TRBJ2-3, with 15 bases lining up with TRBD2. The junction had 5 bases not matched to a gene; V was cut back by 8 bases and J by 2 bases. Germline V gene lookup returns CDR1 LNHDA and CDR2 SQIVND (reference sequence). This CDR3 is built from 16 residues. Here the CDR3 DNA reads TGTGCCAGTTCCGGACTAGCGGGAGGGTCCACAGATACGCAGTATTTT. It translates to CASSGLAGGSTDTQYF.

This clonotype was observed a handful of times. The V and J genes are TRBV29-1 and TRBJ1-3, with 8 bases lining up with TRBD1. V lost 7 bases to trimming and J lost 4 bases; unmatched junction nucleotides: 3. The germline gives CDR1 SQVTM, CDR2 ANQGSEA. The CDR3 spans 12 residues. CDR3 nucleotide sequence: TGCAGCGGGACAGGGATCGGAAACACCATATATTTT. It codes for CSGTGIGNTIYF.

V is TRBV11-2 and J is TRBJ2-3; tentatively, D is TRBD2 (5 bases). The V end was cut by 1 base, the J end by 2 bases, with 13 bases between. Germline V CDR1 and CDR2: SGHAT, FQNNGV. This CDR3 spans 16 amino acids. The DNA for the CDR3 is TGTGCCAGCAGCTTAGCAGGTAGCCGGGACACAGATACGCAGTATTTT. It specifies CASSLAGSRDTDTQYF. Full variable domain (rest looked up from reference TRBV11-2 and TRBJ2-3): EAGVAQSPRYKIIEKRQSVAFWCNPISGHATLYWYQQILGQGPKLLIQFQNNGVVDDSQLPKDRFSAERLKGVDSTLKIQPAKLEDSAVYLCASSLAGSRDTDTQYFGPGTRLTVL.

This clonotype was seen ten or more times. The rearrangement uses TRBV7-9 and TRBJ2-7, with D perhaps TRBD2 (6 bases). CDR3 length: 14 residues. Per germline, CDR1 SEHNR and CDR2 FQNEAQ (reference sequence). V gave up 0 bases and J gave up 4 bases, with 10 bases separating them. DNA of the CDR3: TGTGCCAGCAGCTTAGCGGTGCGGGATTACGAGCAGTACTTC. Protein product: CASSLAVRDYEQYF.

Regarding this clonotype: This sequence may be a read error, since a much larger clone differs from it by one base. A read error is likely, as this CDR3 ends without the conserved phenylalanine or tryptophan. CDR3 protein: CASSPNSGGNTIYL. The CDR3 DNA reads TGTGCCAGCAGCCCGAACAGCGGGGGAAACACCATATATCTT. J is TRBJ1-3 and V is TRBV7-9; D unresolved. The CDR3 loop spans 14 amino acids. Deletions cut 5 bases from V and 4 bases from J, with 12 bases between. Germline V lookup: CDR1 SEHNR, CDR2 FQNEAQ (reference sequence).

This clonotype showed up many times. This chain uses TRBV5-4 with TRBJ1-5; D is possibly TRBD1 (5 bases). In germline, CDR1 is SGHNT, CDR2 YYREEE (reference sequence). V lost 4 bases, J lost 3 bases, and 8 bases lay in between. The CDR3 is made up of 13 amino acids. CDR3 residues: CASSRDLNQPQHF. CDR3 coding DNA: TGTGCCAGCAGCAGGGACCTCAATCAGCCCCAGCATTTT.

This clonotype was detected ten times or more. This chain joins TRBV24-1 and TRBJ2-3, with a possible D match to TRBD2 (5 bases). V dropped 4 bases and J dropped 4 bases, with 14 bases sitting between them. CDR3 size: 15 residues. From germline, CDR1 is KGHDR and CDR2 SFDVKD. CDR3 in amino acids: CATSERDSIPDTQYF. The CDR3 DNA reads as TGTGCCACCAGTGAACGGGATTCCATACCAGATACGCAGTATTTT.

The chain is built from TRBV29-1 and TRBJ1-4; 8 bases fit TRBD1. CDR1 is SQVTM and CDR2 is ANQGSEA in the germline V gene. Germline trimming cut 7 bases from V and 8 bases from J; bases unmatched to any gene: 6. The CDR3 consists of 12 residues. CDR3 DNA sequence: TGCAGCGCACAGGGGGATGGGGAAAAACTGTTTTTT. Residues: CSAQGDGEKLFF.

Many counts were recorded for this clonotype. The genes are TRBV29-1 and TRBJ1-2; 7 bases align to TRBD1. Germline CDR1 is SQVTM and CDR2 is ANQGSEA. The CDR3 sequence is 14 residues long. With 2 bases clipped from V and 8 bases from J, the junction kept 11 bases outside the gene matches. CDR3 residues: CSVEYVGQGGGYTF. CDR3 DNA: TGCAGCGTTGAATACGTTGGGCAGGGGGGAGGCTACACCTTC.

The rearrangement joins TRBV2 to TRBJ2-1; unclear D gene. Germline V gene lookup returns CDR1 SNHLY and CDR2 FYNNEI. V lost 11 bases, J lost 8 bases, and 13 bases lay in between. The CDR3 is made up of 11 amino acids. The CDR3: CASQMAHEQFF. In nucleotides, the CDR3 is TGTGCCTCCCAAATGGCACATGAGCAGTTCTTC.

Regarding this clonotype: A read error is possible here, since a much larger clone lies one base away. CDR3 coding DNA: TGCAGTGCTAGTGACGGACCCGATGAAGCTTTCTTT. It encodes CSASDGPDEAFF. The rearrangement uses TRBV20-1 and TRBJ1-1; D is unresolved. V was cut by 3 bases and J by 7 bases, with 12 bases left in between. Germline V lookup: CDR1 DFQATT, CDR2 SNEGSKA (reference sequence). The length of the CDR3 is 12 residues.

This clonotype was observed many times. The V gene is TRBV27, the J gene TRBJ1-3, with a tentative D call TRBD1 (6 bases). V was shortened by 8 bases and J by 5 bases, with 13 bases between the two germline ends. Germline V CDR1 and CDR2: MNHEY, SMNVEV (reference sequence). CDR3 length equals 13 residues. CDR3 DNA sequence: TGTGCCAGCTCTTCCGGGGACAGAAACACCATATATTTT. Protein sequence: CASSSGDRNTIYF.

This clonotype was counted ten times or more. The chain combines TRBV14 with TRBJ2-7; D call uncertain. Germline V gene lookup returns CDR1 SGHDN and CDR2 FVKESK. Trimming removed 1 base from V and 5 bases from J, with 12 bases in between. CDR3 length equals 14 residues. For the CDR3, the DNA is TGTGCCAGCAGCCAAGTCCAGAGGTCGAACGAGCAGTACTTC. It yields the protein CASSQVQRSNEQYF.

This clonotype appeared many times. The CDR3: CASRSTPSTDTQYF. The CDR3 DNA is TGTGCCAGCAGGTCCACCCCGAGCACAGATACGCAGTATTTT. The rearrangement links TRBV6-5 to TRBJ2-3; D call uncertain. Trimming left V 6 bases short and J 0 bases short, with 10 bases between. Germline CDR1 reads MNHEY; CDR2 reads SVGAGI. The CDR3 length is 14 residues.

This chain links TRBV29-1 with TRBJ1-2; maybe TRBD1 (5 bases). The CDR3 sequence is 12 residues long. Germline V CDR1 and CDR2: SQVTM, ANQGSEA. V lost 0 bases and J 10 bases, leaving 12 bases between the germline ends. The CDR3 region is CSVEDSGGYYTF. Written as DNA, the CDR3 is TGCAGCGTTGAAGATTCCGGGGGATACTACACCTTC. Complete variable domain (other parts from reference TRBV29-1 and TRBJ1-2): SAVISQKPSRDICQRGTSLTIQCQVDSQVTMMFWYRQQPGQSLTLIATANQGSEATYESGFVIDKFPISRPNLTFSTLTVSNMSPEDSSIYLCSVEDSGGYYTFGSGTRLTVV.

This clonotype has only a few counts. This chain links TRBV27 with TRBJ2-3; either TRBD1 or TRBD2 may fit D (7 bases each). CDR3 length equals 15 residues. The germline V gene has CDR1 MNHEY and CDR2 SMNVEV (reference sequence). The V and J ends lost 8 bases and 10 bases respectively, with 25 bases between them. As DNA, the CDR3 is TGTGCCAGCGCGACGACAGGGCGCGCACGGGGGGCGCAGTATTTT. Residues: CASATTGRARGAQYF.

This clonotype has at least ten counts. The V and J genes are TRBV7-2 and TRBJ2-4; no reliable D call. Germline values: CDR1 SGHTA, CDR2 FQGNSA. The CDR3 covers 15 residues. V was shortened by 1 base and J by 0 bases, with 7 bases between the two germline ends. CDR3 nucleotide sequence: TGTGCCAGCAGCTTAGAGCCGGGAGCCAAAAACATTCAGTACTTC. Translated, it gives CASSLEPGAKNIQYF.

This clonotype was counted between two and nine times. V is TRBV24-1 and J is TRBJ2-1; 10 nucleotides line up with TRBD2. The CDR3 totals 13 residues. The germline gives CDR1 KGHDR, CDR2 SFDVKD. With V trimmed by 5 bases and J by 16 bases, 10 bases remained unmatched. CDR3 loop: CATSADTGTSVFF. The CDR3 coding sequence is TGTGCCACCAGTGCCGACACCGGGACTAGCGTATTCTTC.

This clonotype was seen ten or more times. This chain connects TRBV20-1 to TRBJ2-7; D is perhaps TRBD1 (6 bases). Germline V CDR1 and CDR2: DFQATT, SNEGSKA (reference sequence). The CDR3 length is 13 residues. The ends were cut back, 4 bases at V and 4 bases at J, with 14 bases in the middle. CDR3 sequence: CSATENRVYEQYF. The CDR3 bases are TGCAGTGCTACAGAAAACAGGGTGTACGAGCAGTACTTC.

V and J are TRBV10-3 and TRBJ2-7; D is undetermined. Germline CDR1 and CDR2: ENHRY and SYGVKD. The V end was cut by 4 bases, the J end by 0 bases, with 13 bases between. The CDR3 is 15 amino acids. The CDR3 here is CAISVFKPGSYEQYF. In DNA form, the CDR3 reads TGTGCCATCAGTGTTTTTAAACCAGGCTCCTACGAGCAGTACTTC.

This clonotype has ten or more counts. The chain joins TRBV28 to TRBJ2-7; 7 bases agree with TRBD2. This CDR3 region has 15 residues. The V segment lost 5 bases and the J segment 6 bases; nucleotides outside the gene matches: 13. CDR1 and CDR2 from the germline V gene are MDHEN and SYDVKM. The CDR3 DNA follows: TGTGCCAGCAGTCCCTCCGGTACTAGCGAGTTCGAGCAGTACTTC. Its translation is CASSPSGTSEFEQYF.

This clonotype is a singleton in its sample. This chain connects TRBV29-1 to TRBJ2-1; TRBD2 aligns across 8 bases. J was trimmed by 6 bases and V by 6 bases; bases with no gene match: 4. CDR1 is SQVTM, CDR2 ANQGSEA, per germline. This CDR3 comprises 12 residues. CDR3 in amino acids: CSVSGGPNEQFF. In nucleotides, the CDR3 is TGCAGCGTGTCGGGAGGGCCCAATGAGCAGTTCTTC.

This clonotype has more than one count but fewer than ten. V gene TRBV2 combines with J gene TRBJ1-2; D is perhaps TRBD1 (6 bases). The CDR3 is 14 amino acids. The ends were cut back, 6 bases at V and 0 bases at J, with 11 bases in the middle. Germline-derived CDR1 and CDR2 are SNHLY and FYNNEI. As DNA, the CDR3 is TGTGCCAGCAGGGTAGACAGGACTAACTATGGCTACACCTTC. This gives the protein CASRVDRTNYGYTF.